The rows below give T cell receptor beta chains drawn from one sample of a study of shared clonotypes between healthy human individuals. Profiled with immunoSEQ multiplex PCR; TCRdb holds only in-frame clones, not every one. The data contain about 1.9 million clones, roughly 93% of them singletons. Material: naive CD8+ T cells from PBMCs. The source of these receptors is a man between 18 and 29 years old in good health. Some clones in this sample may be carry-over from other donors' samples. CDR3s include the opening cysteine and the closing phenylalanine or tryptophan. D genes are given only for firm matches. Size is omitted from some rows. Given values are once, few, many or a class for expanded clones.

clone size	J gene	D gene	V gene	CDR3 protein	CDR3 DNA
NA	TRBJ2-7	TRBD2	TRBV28	CASSFARLAGGYEQYF	TGTGCCAGCAGTTTCGCCAGACTAGCGGGAGGCTACGAGCAGTACTTC
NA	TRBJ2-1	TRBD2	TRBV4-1	CASLGAAGGGDEQFF	TGCGCCAGCTTGGGTGCTGCGGGAGGGGGGGATGAGCAGTTCTTC
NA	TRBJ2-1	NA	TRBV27	CACRKGSPYNEQFF	TGTGCCTGCAGGAAGGGGTCACCCTACAATGAGCAGTTCTTC
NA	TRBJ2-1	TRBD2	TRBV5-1	CASSSRAGYNEQFF	TGCGCCAGCAGCTCCAGAGCGGGATACAATGAGCAGTTCTTC
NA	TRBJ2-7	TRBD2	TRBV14	CASSPSGRAHEQYF	TGTGCCAGCAGCCCGAGCGGGAGGGCCCACGAGCAGTACTTC
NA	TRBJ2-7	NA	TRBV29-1	CSVLVSYEQYF	TGCAGCGTATTAGTCTCCTACGAGCAGTACTTC
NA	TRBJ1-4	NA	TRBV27	CASRKGLGEKLFF	TGTGCCAGCAGGAAGGGTTTAGGTGAAAAACTGTTTTTT
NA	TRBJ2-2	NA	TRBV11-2	CASSLWQVDTGELFF	TGTGCCAGCAGCTTATGGCAAGTGGACACCGGGGAGCTGTTTTTT
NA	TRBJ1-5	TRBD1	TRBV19	CASSILWTGLVGNQPQHF	TGTGCCAGTAGTATCTTGTGGACAGGGCTAGTGGGCAATCAGCCCCAGCATTTT
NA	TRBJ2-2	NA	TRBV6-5	CASSYSRREGVELFF	TGTGCCAGCAGTTACTCTCGGAGGGAGGGGGTGGAGCTGTTTTTT
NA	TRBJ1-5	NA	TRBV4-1	CASSQVMGWGDDNQPQHF	TGCGCCAGCAGCCAAGTAATGGGTTGGGGGGATGACAATCAGCCCCAGCATTTT
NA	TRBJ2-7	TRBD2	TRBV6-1	CASSEGGGIYEQYF	TGTGCCAGCAGTGAAGGGGGGGGAATCTACGAGCAGTACTTC
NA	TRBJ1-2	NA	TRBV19	CASSIFGSAAEKDF	TGTGCCAGTAGTATATTCGGATCGGCGGCGGAGAAAGACTTC
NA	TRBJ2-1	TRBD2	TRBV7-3	CASSSRTSGMGNEQFF	TGTGCCAGCAGCTCCCGGACTAGCGGGATGGGCAATGAGCAGTTCTTC
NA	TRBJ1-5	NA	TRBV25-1	CASSESGASNQPQHF	TGTGCCAGCAGTGAATCAGGGGCCAGCAATCAGCCCCAGCATTTT
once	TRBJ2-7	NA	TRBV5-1	CASSLGGGGSWEQYF	TGCGCCAGCAGCTTGGGTGGAGGGGGCTCTTGGGAGCAGTACTTC
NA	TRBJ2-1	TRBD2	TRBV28	CASTPTLGLAVYNEQFF	TGTGCCAGCACCCCTACGCTGGGGCTAGCGGTCTACAATGAGCAGTTCTTC
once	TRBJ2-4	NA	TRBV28	CASSKGVSRNIQYF	TGTGCCAGCAGTAAGGGAGTCAGCAGAAACATTCAGTACTTC
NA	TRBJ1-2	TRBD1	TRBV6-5	CATSDRAPNYGYTF	TGTGCCACATCCGACAGGGCCCCTAACTATGGCTACACCTTC
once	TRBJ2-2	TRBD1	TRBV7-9	CASSGQGVVGELFF	TGTGCCAGCAGTGGACAGGGGGTAGTTGGGGAGCTGTTTTTT
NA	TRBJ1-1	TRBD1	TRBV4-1	CASSQVPTGRNTEAFF	TGCGCCAGCAGCCAAGTCCCGACAGGGAGGAACACTGAAGCTTTCTTT
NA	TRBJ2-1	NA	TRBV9	CASSVVRSYNEQFF	TGTGCCAGCAGCGTAGTAAGGTCCTACAATGAGCAGTTCTTC
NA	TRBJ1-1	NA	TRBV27	CASIAGMNTEAFF	TGTGCCAGCATTGCCGGCATGAACACTGAAGCTTTCTTT
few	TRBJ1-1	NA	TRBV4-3	CASSRTRGNTEAFF	TGCGCCAGCAGCCGGACAAGAGGTAACACTGAAGCTTTCTTT
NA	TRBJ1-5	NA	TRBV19	CASTSSDGFGNQPQHF	TGTGCCAGTACCTCTTCGGACGGTTTCGGCAATCAGCCCCAGCATTTT
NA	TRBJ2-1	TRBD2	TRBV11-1	CASSLTTSSGEQFF	TGTGCCAGCAGCTTAACGACTAGCTCCGGTGAGCAGTTCTTC
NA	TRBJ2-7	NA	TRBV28	CASRQLPGEQYF	TGTGCCAGCAGGCAGCTTCCGGGCGAGCAGTACTTC
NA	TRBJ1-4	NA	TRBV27	CASRPGGSGEKLFF	TGTGCCAGCAGACCCGGGGGGAGTGGTGAAAAACTGTTTTTT
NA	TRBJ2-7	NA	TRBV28	CASSWAVGEQYF	TGTGCCAGCAGTTGGGCCGTGGGTGAGCAGTACTTC
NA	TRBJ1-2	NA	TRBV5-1	CASSPPAGYGYTF	TGCGCCAGCAGCCCCCCCGCAGGCTATGGCTACACCTTC
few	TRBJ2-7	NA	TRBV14	CASSQGERVWVSDEQYF	TGTGCCAGCAGCCAAGGGGAACGGGTTTGGGTTTCTGACGAGCAGTACTTC
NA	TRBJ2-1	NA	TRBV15	CATSRDAGTVYNEQFF	TGTGCCACCAGCAGAGATGCCGGGACGGTTTACAATGAGCAGTTCTTC
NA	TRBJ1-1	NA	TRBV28	CASSSPGGVSNTEAFF	TGTGCCAGCAGTTCGCCGGGAGGCGTATCGAACACTGAAGCTTTCTTT
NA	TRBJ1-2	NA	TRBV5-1	CASSLALAREANYGYTF	TGCGCCAGCAGCTTGGCACTGGCCAGGGAAGCTAACTATGGCTACACCTTC
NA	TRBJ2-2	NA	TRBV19	CASSILTHLNTGELFF	TGTGCCAGTAGTATCTTGACGCACTTGAACACCGGGGAGCTGTTTTTT
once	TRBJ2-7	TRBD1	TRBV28	CASSLTTGTYYEQYF	TGTGCCAGCAGTTTAACGACAGGGACATACTACGAGCAGTACTTC
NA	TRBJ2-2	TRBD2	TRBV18	CASSPKWLAGGSGELFF	TGTGCCAGCTCACCAAAGTGGCTAGCGGGAGGATCGGGGGAGCTGTTTTTT
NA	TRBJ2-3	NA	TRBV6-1	CASSGTFFSTDTQYF	TGTGCCAGCAGTGGGACATTTTTCAGCACAGATACGCAGTATTTT
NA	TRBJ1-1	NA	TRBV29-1	CSAAIPGQALNTEAFF	TGCAGCGCCGCTATCCCAGGACAAGCCTTGAACACTGAAGCTTTCTTT
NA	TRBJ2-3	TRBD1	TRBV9	CASSDRTLADTQYF	TGTGCCAGCTCGGACAGGACCCTCGCAGATACGCAGTATTTT
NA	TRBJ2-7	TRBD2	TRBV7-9	CASSPPGLVDEQYF	TGTGCCAGCAGCCCTCCGGGACTAGTGGACGAGCAGTACTTC
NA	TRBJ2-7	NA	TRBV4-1	CASSQDSGLSSYEQYF	TGCGCCAGCAGCCAAGATAGCGGACTGAGCTCCTACGAGCAGTACTTC